This TCR beta chain emerged from a study of blood T cell repertoires in COVID-19. Clones were sequenced by immunoSEQ multiplex PCR, and TCRdb holds only the in-frame ones, with some missing. The data contain about 200,000 clones, approximately 88% of them singletons. The germline V and J ends were trimmed by 5 bases and 0 bases, with 13 bases remaining between them. In germline, CDR1 is MNHEY, CDR2 SMNVEV (reference sequence). This CDR3 has 15 residues. The rearrangement links TRBV27 to TRBJ1-2; no clear D gene. The sequence was obtained from a man in his 60s who had recovered from COVID-19. Sequencing was carried out using peripheral blood. The DNA for the CDR3 is TGTGCCAGCAGTGGCATAGCGGGGACTAACTATGGCTACACCTTC. This sequence encodes CASSGIAGTNYGYTF.